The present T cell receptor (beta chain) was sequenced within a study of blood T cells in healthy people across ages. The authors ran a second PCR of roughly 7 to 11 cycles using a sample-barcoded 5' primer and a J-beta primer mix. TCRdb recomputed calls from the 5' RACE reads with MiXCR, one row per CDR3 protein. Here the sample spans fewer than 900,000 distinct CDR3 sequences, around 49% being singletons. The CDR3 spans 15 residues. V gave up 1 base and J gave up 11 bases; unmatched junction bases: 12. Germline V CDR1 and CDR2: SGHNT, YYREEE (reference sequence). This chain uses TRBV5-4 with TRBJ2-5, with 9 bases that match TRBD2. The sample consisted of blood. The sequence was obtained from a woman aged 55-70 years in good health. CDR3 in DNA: TGTGCCAGCAGCTTGAGTAGCGGGAGTGTCAATGAGCAGTACTTC. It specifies CASSLSSGSVNEQYF.